The subject of this entry is one TCR beta chain. The Seattle site enrolled patients during active infection and followed them longitudinally. The CDR3 consists of 15 residues. The germline V gene encodes CDR1 LGHNA and CDR2 YNFKEQ. V was clipped by 4 bases and J by 6 bases; unmatched bases: 10. This record comes from a study of blood T cell repertoires in COVID-19. Using immunoSEQ multiplex PCR, the repertoire was profiled, and TCRdb retains in-frame clones only, with some absent. Of roughly 200,000 clones in the sample, roughly three quarters were seen once. This TCR was sampled from a woman aged 40 to 55 with COVID-19, enrolled during active disease. The rearrangement joins TRBV4-2 to TRBJ2-7, with 9 bases aligning to TRBD1. Sequencing was performed on peripheral blood. CDR3 region: CASSRTGTGFAEQYF. The CDR3 DNA is TGTGCCAGCAGCCGCACCGGGACAGGGTTCGCCGAGCAGTACTTC.